This T cell receptor beta chain was obtained from a study of identical twins. Unique molecular identifiers were present on cDNA, and template switching added a universal primer site. TCRdb analysed the 5' RACE reads with MiXCR anew, one entry per CDR3 protein. The sample records some 790,000 distinct CDR3 sequences, 18% being singletons. The CDR3 has 13 residues. V lost 4 bases, J lost 1 base, and 11 bases lay in between. Per germline, CDR1 SQVTM and CDR2 ANQGSEA. The same data also went into a second study, on T cells expressing NK-cell markers. That study reports: Sequencing of TCR beta repertoires drew on sorted CD3+CD56+NKG2C+, CD3+CD56+NKG2C- and CD3+CD56-NKG2C+ T cells.

The receptor was isolated from a woman aged 18-30 years in good health. The chain combines TRBV29-1 with TRBJ2-7; D might be TRBD1 (6 bases). Sequences were obtained from PBMCs. The CDR3 coding sequence is TGCAGCGTTGGCAGGGGTACATCCTACGAGCAGTACTTC. Protein sequence: CSVGRGTSYEQYF.